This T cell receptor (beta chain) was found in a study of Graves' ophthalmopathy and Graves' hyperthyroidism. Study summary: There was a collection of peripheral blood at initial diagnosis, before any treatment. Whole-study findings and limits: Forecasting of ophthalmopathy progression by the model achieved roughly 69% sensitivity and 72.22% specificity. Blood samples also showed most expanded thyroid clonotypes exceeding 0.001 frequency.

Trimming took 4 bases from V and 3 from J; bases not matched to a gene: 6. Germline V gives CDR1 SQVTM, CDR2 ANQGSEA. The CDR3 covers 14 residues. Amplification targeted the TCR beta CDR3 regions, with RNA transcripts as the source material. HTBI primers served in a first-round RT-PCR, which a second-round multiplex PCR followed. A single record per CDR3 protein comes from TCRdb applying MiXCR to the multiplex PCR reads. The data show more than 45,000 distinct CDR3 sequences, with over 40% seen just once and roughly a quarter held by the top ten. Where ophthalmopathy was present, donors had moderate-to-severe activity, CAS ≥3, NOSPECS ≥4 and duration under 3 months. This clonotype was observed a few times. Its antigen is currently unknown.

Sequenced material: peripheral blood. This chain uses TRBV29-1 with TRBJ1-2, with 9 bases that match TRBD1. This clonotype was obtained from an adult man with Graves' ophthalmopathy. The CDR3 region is CSVGPGQGDYGYTF. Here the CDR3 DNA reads TGCAGCGTTGGCCCGGGACAGGGAGACTATGGCTACACCTTC.